The 9 T cell receptor beta chains given below trace back to one sample, sequenced in a study of identical twins. A single record per CDR3 protein comes from TCRdb applying MiXCR to the 5' RACE reads. Of about 460,000 distinct CDR3 sequences listed, over 12% were seen once; the top ten hold 0.52%. The same sample was also used in a study of yellow fever vaccine responses in identical twins.

Source material: CD4+ T cells sorted from blood. Receptors originate from a woman between 18 and 29 years old in good health.

The table lists this clonotype with a few counts. V gene TRBV5-1 combines with J gene TRBJ2-5; TRBD2 matches at 10 bases. Looked up from germline, CDR1 is SGHRS and CDR2 is YFSETQ. This CDR3 is 18 amino acids long. V was clipped by 0 bases and J by 3 bases; unmatched bases: 11. As DNA, the CDR3 is TGCGCCAGCAGCTTGGTGGTAGCGGGGGGCCTCGGGGAAGAGACCCAGTACTTC. This encodes CASSLVVAGGLGEETQYF.

The rearrangement joins TRBV6-2 or TRBV6-3 to TRBJ2-3; possibly TRBD2 for D (6 bases). The CDR3 extends over 15 amino acids. The V end lost 6 bases, the J end lost 1 base, and 14 bases lay between the germline ends. CDR1 is MNHEY, CDR2 SVGEGT, per germline. The CDR3 reads CASSRATGGTDTQYF. The CDR3 nucleotides are TGTGCCAGCAGCCGCGCGACGGGGGGCACAGATACGCAGTATTTT.

V usage is TRBV5-1 and J usage is TRBJ2-3; the D is unclear. Trimming took 0 bases from V and 2 from J, leaving 13 bases between them. Germline V CDR1 and CDR2: SGHRS, YFSETQ. The CDR3 covers 16 residues. Written as DNA, the CDR3 is TGCGCCAGCAGCTTGGGGGGATGGGCGAACACAGATACGCAGTATTTT. Translated, it gives CASSLGGWANTDTQYF.

The CDR3 here is CASSYSSAGSRAGANVLTF. CDR3 sequence (DNA): TGTGCCAGCAGTTACTCGAGTGCAGGAAGTAGGGCTGGGGCCAACGTCCTGACTTTC. V and J are TRBV6-5 and TRBJ2-6; D is ambiguous. V was shortened by 0 bases and J by 2 bases, with 17 bases between the two germline ends. The CDR3 totals 19 residues. Germline V lookup: CDR1 MNHEY, CDR2 SVGAGI.

This clonotype turned up a few times. V usage is TRBV11-2 and J usage is TRBJ2-2; TRBD1 matches at 9 bases. The V and J ends lost 1 base and 1 base, in that order; junction bases with no gene match: 7. The CDR3 covers 18 residues. From germline, CDR1 is SGHAT and CDR2 FQNNGV. CDR3 sequence (DNA): TGTGCCAGCAGCTTAGTTCCGCCGGGACAGGGGAACACCGGGGAGCTGTTTTTT. Protein sequence: CASSLVPPGQGNTGELFF.

This rearrangement joins TRBV2 to TRBJ2-7; tentative D call: TRBD2 (7 bases). V was pared by 6 bases and J by 9 bases, with 12 bases between. This CDR3 has 11 amino acids. The germline gives CDR1 SNHLY, CDR2 FYNNEI. CDR3: CASSPRGGQYF. CDR3 nucleotide sequence: TGTGCCAGCAGCCCGAGGGGGGGGCAGTACTTC. Using reference TRBV2 and TRBJ2-7 for the parts outside the CDR3, the full variable domain is EPEVTQTPSHQVTQMGQEVILRCVPISNHLYFYWYRQILGQKVEFLVSFYNNEISEKSEIFDDQFSVERPDGSNFTLKIRSTKLEDSAMYFCASSPRGGQYFGPGTRLTVT.

The chain links TRBV19 to TRBJ2-3; D gene unclear. Germline V gene data show CDR1 as LNHDA and CDR2 as SQIVND (reference sequence). This CDR3 is 13 amino acids long. The V end was cut by 3 bases, the J end by 6 bases, with 10 bases between. As DNA, the CDR3 is TGTGCCAGTAGTATTTCGACGGTTGATACGCAGTATTTT. This codes for CASSISTVDTQYF.

The gene calls are TRBV6-1 and TRBJ1-6; tentatively, D is TRBD1 (5 bases). The CDR3 has 13 amino acids. The germline V and J ends were trimmed by 7 bases and 8 bases, with 12 bases remaining between them. CDR1 and CDR2 from the germline V gene are MNHNS and SASEGT. CDR3 protein: CASNQGFYSPLHF. The CDR3, as DNA: TGTGCCAGCAACCAGGGTTTCTATTCACCCCTCCACTTT.

The chain recombines TRBV14 with TRBJ2-1; D gene unclear. From germline, CDR1 is SGHDN and CDR2 FVKESK. The CDR3 spans 16 residues. Trimming pared 4 bases from V and 7 bases from J, leaving 20 bases between. As DNA, the CDR3 is TGTGCCAGCAGCCGGAGCCCCGGGCTTCAAACGAATGAGCAGTTCTTC. It encodes CASSRSPGLQTNEQFF.